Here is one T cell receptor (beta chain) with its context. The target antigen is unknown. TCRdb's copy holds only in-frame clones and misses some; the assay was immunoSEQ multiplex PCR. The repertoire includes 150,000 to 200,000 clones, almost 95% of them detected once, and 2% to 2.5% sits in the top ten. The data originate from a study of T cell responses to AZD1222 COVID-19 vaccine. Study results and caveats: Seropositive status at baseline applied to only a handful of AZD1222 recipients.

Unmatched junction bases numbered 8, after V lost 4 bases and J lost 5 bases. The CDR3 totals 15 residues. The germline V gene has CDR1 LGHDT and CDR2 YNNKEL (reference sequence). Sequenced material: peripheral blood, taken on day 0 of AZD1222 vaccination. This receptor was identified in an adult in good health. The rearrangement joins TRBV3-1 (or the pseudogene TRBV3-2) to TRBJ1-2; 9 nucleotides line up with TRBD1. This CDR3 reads CASSPTGQGRYGYTF. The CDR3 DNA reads TGTGCCAGCAGCCCCACCGGACAGGGGAGGTATGGCTACACCTTC.